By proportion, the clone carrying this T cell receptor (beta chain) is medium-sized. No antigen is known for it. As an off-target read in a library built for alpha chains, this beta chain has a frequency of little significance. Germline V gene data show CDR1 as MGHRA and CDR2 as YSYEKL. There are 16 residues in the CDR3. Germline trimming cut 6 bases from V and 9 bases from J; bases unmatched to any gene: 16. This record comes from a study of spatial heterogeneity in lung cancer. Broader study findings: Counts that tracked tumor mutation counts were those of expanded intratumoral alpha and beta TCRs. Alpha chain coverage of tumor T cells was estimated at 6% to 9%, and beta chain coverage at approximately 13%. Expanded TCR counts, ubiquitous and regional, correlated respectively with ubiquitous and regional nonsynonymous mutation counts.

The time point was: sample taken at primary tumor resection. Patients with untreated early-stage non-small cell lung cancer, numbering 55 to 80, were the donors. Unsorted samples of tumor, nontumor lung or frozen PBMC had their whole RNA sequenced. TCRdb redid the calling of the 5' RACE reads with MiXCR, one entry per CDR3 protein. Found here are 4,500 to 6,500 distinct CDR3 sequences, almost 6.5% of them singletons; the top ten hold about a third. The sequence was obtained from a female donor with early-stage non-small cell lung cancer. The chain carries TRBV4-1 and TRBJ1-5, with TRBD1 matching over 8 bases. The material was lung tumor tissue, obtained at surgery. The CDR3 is CASRLEPRDRPSPQHF. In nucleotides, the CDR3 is TGCGCCAGCAGACTAGAGCCAAGGGACAGGCCCTCGCCCCAGCATTTT.